Below are 11 T cell receptor beta chains sequenced from a single sample in a study of blood T cell repertoires in COVID-19. Some clones are missing from TCRdb's copy, which holds only in-frame ones; the method was immunoSEQ multiplex PCR. The sample includes about 180,000 clones, around 85% of them seen just once. The sequenced sample consisted of peripheral blood. Receptors were obtained from a man aged 80 or over with COVID-19, enrolled during active disease.

The chain has TRBV18 and TRBJ1-1, with 7 bases fitting TRBD1. Per germline, CDR1 KGHSH and CDR2 LQKENI. V shed 2 bases and J 2 bases; nucleotides not matched to a gene: 5. This CDR3 spans 15 amino acids. In DNA form, the CDR3 reads TGTGCCAGCTCACCAGCGACAGGGCAAAACACTGAAGCTTTCTTT. As protein: CASSPATGQNTEAFF. Complete variable domain (other parts from reference TRBV18 and TRBJ1-1): NAGVMQNPRHLVRRRGQEARLRCSPMKGHSHVYWYRQLPEEGLKFMVYLQKENIIDESGMPKERFSAEFPKEGPSILRIQQVVRGDSAAYFCASSPATGQNTEAFFGQGTRLTVV.

This clone was picked up a small number of times. The chain employs TRBV29-1 and TRBJ1-2, with 7 bases fitting TRBD1. Germline V gives CDR1 SQVTM, CDR2 ANQGSEA. The junction had 6 bases not matched to a gene; V was cut back by 3 bases and J by 2 bases. The CDR3 totals 14 residues. For the CDR3, the DNA is TGCAGCGTTGATAAACAGGGGCAAAACTATGGCTACACCTTC. It encodes CSVDKQGQNYGYTF.

The chain couples TRBV19 to TRBJ2-5; the D gene is possibly TRBD1 (5 bases). Germline loops: CDR1 LNHDA, CDR2 SQIVND (reference sequence). Deletions cut 3 bases from V and 5 bases from J, with 10 bases between. The CDR3 loop spans 13 amino acids. The CDR3 sequence is CASSIRPGETQYF. CDR3 in DNA: TGTGCCAGTAGTATTCGGCCAGGGGAGACCCAGTACTTC.

The chain combines TRBV11-2 with TRBJ1-1; D is perhaps TRBD1 (5 bases). The germline V and J ends were trimmed by 6 bases and 2 bases, with 10 bases remaining between them. CDR3 size: 13 residues. CDR1 and CDR2 (germline): SGHAT, FQNNGV. In DNA, the CDR3 is TGTGCCAGCAGTCGACAGCCTAACACTGAAGCTTTCTTT. This encodes CASSRQPNTEAFF.

Only one count was recorded for this clone. V and J are TRBV5-1 and TRBJ1-3, with D unresolved. The CDR3 spans 15 residues. Germline loops: CDR1 SGHRS, CDR2 YFSETQ. Trimming shortened V by 5 bases and J by 0 bases, and 12 bases separated the two germline ends. The CDR3: CASSVAGVSGNTIYF. The CDR3 DNA reads TGCGCCAGCAGTGTGGCGGGAGTCTCTGGAAACACCATATATTTT. The full variable domain, completed using reference TRBV5-1 and TRBJ1-3, is KAGVTQTPRYLIKTRGQQVTLSCSPISGHRSVSWYQQTPGQGLQFLFEYFSETQRNKGNFPGRFSGRQFSNSRSEMNVSTLELGDSALYLCASSVAGVSGNTIYFGEGSWLTVV.

The chain combines TRBV19 with TRBJ2-1; 7 nucleotides match TRBD1. Losses at the gene ends were 2 bases for V and 4 bases for J; bases not matched to a gene: 2. Germline-derived CDR1 and CDR2 are LNHDA and SQIVND (reference sequence). CDR3 length: 14 residues. CDR3 coding DNA: TGTGCCAGTAGTATACGACAGGGTTACAATGAGCAGTTCTTC. This encodes CASSIRQGYNEQFF.

The chain carries TRBV4-3 and TRBJ2-5, with TRBD1 identical over 8 bases. The CDR3 sequence is 15 residues long. J gave up 9 bases and V 0 bases, and 9 bases lay outside the gene matches. The V gene's germline CDR1 is LGHNA and CDR2 YSLEER. The CDR3 reads CASSQDRAGGEAQYF. The CDR3 DNA sequence: TGCGCCAGCAGCCAAGATCGCGCAGGGGGCGAGGCCCAGTACTTC.

The V gene is TRBV7-2, the J gene TRBJ1-2; D perhaps matches TRBD1 (6 bases). The V end was cut by 4 bases, the J end by 7 bases, with 13 bases between. The CDR3 runs 13 residues. CDR1 and CDR2 from the germline V gene are SGHTA and FQGNSA. For the CDR3, the DNA is TGTGCCAGCAGCTCACAGGGAATTGGTGGCTACACCTTC. This encodes CASSSQGIGGYTF.

The chain has TRBV12-3 or TRBV12-4 and TRBJ2-7; 8 nucleotides match TRBD1. This CDR3 is built from 12 residues. V lost 5 bases, J lost 6 bases, and 3 bases stayed unmatched. CDR3 DNA: TGTGCCAGCAGTCAGGACAGGGCCGAGCAGTACTTC. The encoded protein is CASSQDRAEQYF.

Of note for this clone: Additional DNA sequences in this sample encode the identical CDR3. The chain has TRBV2 and TRBJ2-5; maybe TRBD2 (5 bases). The CDR3 contains 11 residues. V dropped 4 bases and J dropped 5 bases, with 5 bases sitting between them. The germline V gene encodes CDR1 SNHLY and CDR2 FYNNEI. The CDR3 coding sequence is TGTGCCAGCAGTGCGGGGGAGACCCAGTACTTC. Its protein is CASSAGETQYF.

The gene calls are TRBV5-3 and TRBJ1-2; D call uncertain. TRBV5-3 has ORF status, its function being uncertain. Trimming took 3 bases from V and 5 from J, leaving 14 bases between them. CDR3 length: 14 amino acids. As DNA, the CDR3 is TGTGCCAGAAGCTCCAACCAGGCGGGGTATGGCTACACCTTC. Translation: CARSSNQAGYGYTF.